This entry lists 26 T cell receptor beta chains sequenced from one sample in a study of blood T cell repertoires in COVID-19. Profiled with immunoSEQ multiplex PCR; TCRdb holds only in-frame clones, not every one. The sample lists approximately 670,000 clones, 90% occurring once. The sample taken for sequencing was peripheral blood. These receptors were taken from a woman aged 18-29 years with acute or convalescent COVID-19.

This chain connects TRBV2 to TRBJ2-3; D unclear. The germline V and J ends were trimmed by 3 bases and 4 bases, with 14 bases remaining between them. Germline V gene sequence: CDR1 SNHLY, CDR2 FYNNEI. The CDR3 loop spans 15 amino acids. CDR3 loop: CASSEARSSADTQYF. The CDR3 DNA reads TGTGCCAGCAGTGAGGCTAGATCGAGTGCAGATACGCAGTATTTT.

The chain recombines TRBV24-1 with TRBJ1-2; a weak D match, TRBD1 (5 bases). This CDR3 is 12 amino acids long. Trimming removed 9 bases from V and 7 bases from J, with 14 bases in between. Germline lookup yields CDR1 KGHDR and CDR2 SFDVKD. The CDR3 DNA follows: TGTGCCACCGGGGGGGGACGGAGTGGCTACACCTTC. Translated, it gives CATGGGRSGYTF.

The chain couples TRBV5-1 to TRBJ1-4; D is possibly TRBD1 (6 bases). Germline loops: CDR1 SGHRS, CDR2 YFSETQ. The CDR3 loop spans 15 amino acids. V was cut by 0 bases and J by 5 bases, with 11 bases left in between. The CDR3 loop is CASSLGGQKNEKLFF. In DNA, the CDR3 is TGCGCCAGCAGCTTGGGAGGACAGAAGAATGAAAAACTGTTTTTT. The whole variable domain, filled in from reference TRBV5-1 and TRBJ1-4, reads KAGVTQTPRYLIKTRGQQVTLSCSPISGHRSVSWYQQTPGQGLQFLFEYFSETQRNKGNFPGRFSGRQFSNSRSEMNVSTLELGDSALYLCASSLGGQKNEKLFFGSGTQLSVL.

The J gene is TRBJ1-1, the V gene TRBV4-1; D ambiguous. Germline assignment: CDR1 MGHRA and CDR2 YSYEKL. Trimming shortened V by 2 bases and J by 1 base, and 8 bases separated the two germline ends. This CDR3 comprises 14 residues. The CDR3 here is CASSQYLGNTEAFF. The CDR3, as DNA: TGCGCCAGCAGCCAATATCTAGGGAACACTGAAGCTTTCTTT.

The V gene is TRBV7-6, the J gene TRBJ2-1, with D perhaps matching TRBD1 (5 bases). Germline V gene sequence: CDR1 SGHVS, CDR2 FNYEAQ. Trimming removed 5 bases from V and 4 bases from J, with 18 bases in between. This CDR3 comprises 16 residues. This CDR3 is CASSPYPRTRYNEQFF. DNA of the CDR3: TGTGCCAGCAGCCCATACCCCAGGACAAGATACAATGAGCAGTTCTTC.

This clone was found once. V is TRBV19 and J is TRBJ1-6; TRBD1 matches at 8 bases. With V trimmed by 3 bases and J by 0 bases, 1 base remained unmatched. Germline V CDR1 and CDR2: LNHDA, SQIVND (reference sequence). The CDR3 totals 16 residues. CDR3 amino acids: CASSMDRVSYNSPLHF. The CDR3 bases are TGTGCCAGTAGTATGGACAGGGTCTCCTATAATTCACCCCTCCACTTT.

The CDR3 loop is CAWRGQGVSPRYEQYF. The CDR3 DNA reads TGTGCCTGGAGAGGACAGGGGGTATCTCCGAGATACGAGCAGTACTTC. The gene calls are TRBV30 and TRBJ2-7, with 10 nucleotides matching TRBD1. Germline trimming cut 3 bases from V and 4 bases from J; bases unmatched to any gene: 12. The CDR3 is 16 residues long. Germline V gene data show CDR1 as GTSNPN and CDR2 as SVGIG (reference sequence). The full variable domain, its missing parts supplied by reference TRBV30 and TRBJ2-7, is SQTIHQWPATLVQPVGSPLSLECTVEGTSNPNLYWYRQAAGRGLQLLFYSVGIGQISSEVPQNLSASRPQDRQFILSSKKLLLSDSGFYLCAWRGQGVSPRYEQYFGPGTRLTVT.

This CDR3 is CASMAATSGGPLETQYF. DNA for the CDR3: TGTGCCAGCATGGCGGCAACTAGCGGGGGGCCCCTTGAGACCCAGTACTTC. The genes are TRBV7-2 and TRBJ2-5; 12 positions match TRBD2. The CDR3 consists of 17 residues. CDR1 is SGHTA, CDR2 FQGNSA, per germline. The ends lost 7 bases at V and 5 bases at J; junction bases unmatched: 14.

The V and J genes are TRBV7-2 and TRBJ2-1; no clear D. The length of the CDR3 is 16 residues. Germline-derived CDR1 and CDR2 are SGHTA and FQGNSA. The V and J ends lost 1 base and 1 base respectively, with 11 bases between them. DNA for the CDR3: TGTGCCAGCAGCTTAGAGTGGGTAGCTTCCTACAATGAGCAGTTCTTC. Its protein is CASSLEWVASYNEQFF.

The gene calls are TRBV29-1 and TRBJ1-2; D not resolved. V was shortened by 0 bases and J by 0 bases, with 11 bases between the two germline ends. Germline loops: CDR1 SQVTM, CDR2 ANQGSEA. This CDR3 spans 15 amino acids. CDR3 nucleotide sequence: TGCAGCGTTGAAGAACTAGGACCCTCTAACTATGGCTACACCTTC. The encoded protein is CSVEELGPSNYGYTF.

The chain couples TRBV7-3 to TRBJ2-2; D is uncertain. The CDR3 sequence is 15 residues long. The ends were cut back, 2 bases at V and 3 bases at J, with 10 bases in the middle. CDR1 is SGHTA and CDR2 is FQGTGA in the germline V gene. The CDR3 region has the DNA TGTGCCAGCAGCTTAGGTAGAAGCGACACCGGGGAGCTGTTTTTT. Translated, it gives CASSLGRSDTGELFF.

CDR3 in DNA: TGTGCCAGCACGGAGGGCGGCTATGGCTACACCTTC. Protein sequence: CASTEGGYGYTF. The chain couples TRBV12-3 or TRBV12-4 to TRBJ1-2, with D uncertain. The CDR3 has 12 amino acids. V was clipped by 7 bases and J by 4 bases, with 10 bases between them.

This chain uses TRBV2 with TRBJ1-1; tentatively, D is TRBD1 (5 bases). V was trimmed by 6 bases and J by 1 base, leaving 9 bases between them. CDR3 size: 13 residues. From germline, CDR1 is SNHLY and CDR2 FYNNEI. The CDR3, as DNA: TGTGCCAGCAGCCAGACAGCGAACACTGAAGCTTTCTTT. This translates into CASSQTANTEAFF.

The gene calls are TRBV29-1 and TRBJ1-1; TRBD1 agrees at 10 bases. V gave up 4 bases and J gave up 11 bases; unmatched junction bases: 13. Looked up from germline, CDR1 is SQVTM and CDR2 is ANQGSEA. This CDR3 spans 14 amino acids. The CDR3 DNA reads as TGCAGCGTTGGGGAGGTCGAGACAGGGGGCCGGGCTTTCTTT. This encodes CSVGEVETGGRAFF.

The rearrangement links TRBV5-1 to TRBJ1-1; D might be TRBD1 (5 bases). V lost 3 bases and J 3 bases, leaving 18 bases between the germline ends. The CDR3 is 16 residues long. The germline gives CDR1 SGHRS, CDR2 YFSETQ. CDR3 bases: TGCGCCAGCAGCTCCGGCGCAGGCGGGGGAGACACTGAAGCTTTCTTT. Its protein product is CASSSGAGGGDTEAFF.

The V and J genes are TRBV12-3 or TRBV12-4 and TRBJ1-2, with D maybe TRBD1 (6 bases). Between the trimmed V and J ends, which lost 1 base and 7 bases, there was a span of 7 bases. The CDR3 is made up of 12 amino acids. CDR3 loop: CASSLDRAGYTF. For the CDR3, the DNA is TGTGCCAGCAGTTTAGACAGGGCTGGCTACACCTTC.

This rearrangement joins TRBV6-1 to TRBJ1-1; 7 nucleotides line up with TRBD1. The CDR3 consists of 16 residues. Germline assignment: CDR1 MNHNS and CDR2 SASEGT. V was clipped by 4 bases and J by 0 bases; unmatched bases: 8. CDR3 DNA sequence: TGTGCCAGCAGTGGGTACAGGGGATTCATGAACACTGAAGCTTTCTTT. Translation gives CASSGYRGFMNTEAFF.

J is TRBJ1-4 and V is TRBV5-1; no definite D call. Germline V CDR1 and CDR2: SGHRS, YFSETQ. Deletions cut 4 bases from V and 2 bases from J, with 18 bases between. This CDR3 comprises 17 residues. CDR3 coding DNA: TGCGCCAGCAGCCCCGCCGCGGTACGGTCTACTAATGAAAAACTGTTTTTT. It translates to CASSPAAVRSTNEKLFF.

The J gene is TRBJ1-2, the V gene TRBV2, with 7 bases fitting TRBD1. V gave up 4 bases and J gave up 8 bases; unmatched junction bases: 4. This CDR3 spans 12 amino acids. CDR1 SNHLY and CDR2 FYNNEI come from the germline V gene. This CDR3 is CASSVEQGGYTF. The CDR3 DNA sequence: TGTGCCAGCAGTGTTGAACAGGGGGGCTACACCTTC.

Here the CDR3 DNA reads TGTGCCAGCTCACCGACCGGACAGGGAGATGGCTACACCTTC. It is translated as CASSPTGQGDGYTF. The rearrangement uses TRBV18 and TRBJ1-2; 8 nucleotides align to TRBD1. CDR3 size: 14 residues. V was pared by 3 bases and J by 6 bases, with 6 bases of the junction left unmatched. Germline loops: CDR1 KGHSH, CDR2 LQKENI.

The V call is TRBV2, the J call TRBJ1-3, with 8 bases fitting TRBD1. Germline V CDR1 and CDR2: SNHLY, FYNNEI. The CDR3 runs 14 residues. J lost 3 bases, V lost 7 bases, and 5 bases had no gene match. In DNA, the CDR3 is TGTGCCAGCATTTTCAGGGGGCTTGGAAACACCATATATTTT. Amino acids: CASIFRGLGNTIYF.

The chain employs TRBV3-1 (or the pseudogene TRBV3-2) and TRBJ2-5, with a possible D match to TRBD1 (6 bases). Trimming cost V 4 bases and J 5 bases, with 11 bases left between them. Germline loops: CDR1 LGHDT, CDR2 YNNKEL (reference sequence). The CDR3 extends over 13 amino acids. The DNA for the CDR3 is TGTGCCAGCAGCCTTAGAGGGGGTGAGACCCAGTACTTC. Amino acids: CASSLRGGETQYF.

The chain links TRBV5-4 to TRBJ2-5; maybe TRBD2 (7 bases). Trimming shortened V by 4 bases and J by 4 bases, and 20 bases separated the two germline ends. The germline V gene has CDR1 SGHNT and CDR2 YYREEE (reference sequence). This CDR3 region has 16 residues. This CDR3 is CASSPSGAGERETQYF. The CDR3 nucleotides read TGTGCCAGCAGCCCCTCAGGGGCGGGGGAAAGAGAGACCCAGTACTTC.

The V and J genes are TRBV6-5 and TRBJ2-7, with 10 bases fitting TRBD1. CDR1 and CDR2 from the germline V gene are MNHEY and SVGAGI. V shed 3 bases, J shed 3 bases, and the junction held 5 bases outside the gene matches. This CDR3 is 15 amino acids long. CDR3 residues: CASSYRGTGVYEQYF. The DNA for the CDR3 is TGTGCCAGCAGTTATCGAGGGACAGGGGTCTACGAGCAGTACTTC.

J is TRBJ1-2 and V is TRBV7-9; tentative D call: TRBD1 (5 bases). Trimming removed 5 bases at V and 4 bases at J, with 11 bases between. The CDR3 has 13 residues. Per germline, CDR1 SEHNR and CDR2 FQNEAQ (reference sequence). The CDR3 sequence is CASSVGTSYGYTF. CDR3 DNA: TGTGCCAGCAGCGTCGGGACTAGCTATGGCTACACCTTC.

The CDR3 reads CASSLARDRLYNEQFF. CDR3 nucleotide sequence: TGCGCCAGCAGCTTGGCTAGGGACAGACTCTACAATGAGCAGTTCTTC. The chain couples TRBV5-1 to TRBJ2-1; 7 bases are a match to TRBD1. Trimming removed 0 bases from V and 3 bases from J; junction bases left unmatched: 6. The germline gives CDR1 SGHRS, CDR2 YFSETQ. The CDR3 has 16 residues.